The 30 T cell receptor beta chains below come from one sample, sequenced in a study of blood T cell repertoires in COVID-19. Produced via immunoSEQ multiplex PCR; TCRdb's table is partial and in-frame only. Of fewer than 300,000 clones in the sample, around 90% are singletons; the top ten hold more than 0.95%. Material: peripheral blood. The receptors derive from a woman aged 35 to 49 who had recovered from COVID-19.

The V gene is TRBV6-2 or TRBV6-3, the J gene TRBJ2-5; D is possibly TRBD1 (6 bases). In germline, CDR1 is MNHEY, CDR2 SVGEGT. The CDR3 runs to 14 residues. Trimming took off 3 bases at V and 2 bases at J, with 10 bases between the two ends. CDR3 bases: TGTGCCAGCAGTTATGGGCAGGGGCAAGAGACCCAGTACTTC. Translated, it gives CASSYGQGQETQYF.

This chain links TRBV19 with TRBJ2-1, with D hard to call. The CDR3 totals 15 residues. The V end was cut by 2 bases, the J end by 2 bases, with 10 bases between. CDR1 and CDR2 (germline): LNHDA, SQIVND (reference sequence). The CDR3 reads CASSIRLLAYNEQFF. In nucleotides, the CDR3 is TGTGCCAGTAGTATAAGACTCCTCGCCTACAATGAGCAGTTCTTC.

Of note for this clone: This specimen includes other DNA sequences encoding the same CDR3. The CDR3 loop is CAWSETVNTEAFF. The CDR3, as DNA: TGTGCCTGGAGCGAGACAGTGAACACTGAAGCTTTCTTT. The chain combines TRBV30 with TRBJ1-1, with D possibly TRBD1 on 5 matching bases. Trimming stripped 3 bases from V and 0 bases from J, with 8 bases between. Germline loops: CDR1 GTSNPN, CDR2 SVGIG (reference sequence). The CDR3 length is 13 residues.

J is TRBJ2-7 and V is TRBV3-1 (or the pseudogene TRBV3-2), with 7 bases that match TRBD1. The V segment lost 6 bases and the J segment 2 bases; nucleotides outside the gene matches: 7. Germline assignment: CDR1 LGHDT and CDR2 YNNKEL (reference sequence). The CDR3 is 14 residues long. This CDR3 reads CASSTATGAYEQYF. Written as DNA, the CDR3 is TGTGCCAGCAGTACCGCTACAGGGGCCTACGAGCAGTACTTC.

This chain links TRBV7-2 with TRBJ1-5; possibly TRBD1 for D (5 bases). The germline V gene has CDR1 SGHTA and CDR2 FQGNSA. The CDR3 runs 15 residues. Deletions cut 5 bases from V and 4 bases from J, with 15 bases between. The CDR3 nucleotides are TGTGCCAGCAGCGCTGGGACTGGGCTTAATCAGCCCCAGCATTTT. Amino acid sequence: CASSAGTGLNQPQHF.

This sequence joins TRBV19 and TRBJ1-5; a weak D match, TRBD1 (5 bases). This CDR3 is built from 17 residues. Germline CDR1 and CDR2: LNHDA and SQIVND (reference sequence). Trimming stripped 2 bases from V and 4 bases from J, with 18 bases between. The DNA of the CDR3 is TGTGCCAGTAGTATAATCCCGGGCGGGGCGGGGAATCAGCCCCAGCATTTT. This translates into CASSIIPGGAGNQPQHF.

A few counts support this clone. This rearrangement joins TRBV28 to TRBJ1-5; D is undetermined. This CDR3 has 13 amino acids. Trimming cost V 6 bases and J 4 bases, with 10 bases left between them. Germline-derived CDR1 and CDR2 are MDHEN and SYDVKM. CDR3 sequence: CASRWRGNQPQHF. CDR3 in DNA: TGTGCCAGCAGGTGGCGGGGAAATCAGCCCCAGCATTTT.

V is TRBV6-2 or TRBV6-3 and J is TRBJ2-2; the D is unclear. Per the germline V gene, CDR1 is MNHEY and CDR2 is SVGEGT. The CDR3 length is 13 residues. V was clipped by 2 bases and J by 1 base, with 2 bases between them. The CDR3 protein is CASSYLNTGELFF. Here the CDR3 DNA reads TGTGCCAGCAGTTACCTGAACACCGGGGAGCTGTTTTTT.

The chain has TRBV27 and TRBJ2-1; the D gene is possibly TRBD2 (6 bases). Germline assignment: CDR1 MNHEY and CDR2 SMNVEV (reference sequence). The CDR3 extends over 17 amino acids. V was shortened by 4 bases and J by 0 bases, with 16 bases between the two germline ends. CDR3 residues: CASSSPGSSLSYNEQFF. The CDR3 DNA reads as TGTGCCAGCAGTTCCCCCGGGAGCTCCCTCTCCTACAATGAGCAGTTCTTC.

In this sample, this clone turned up a few times. The chain uses TRBV11-3 and TRBJ2-2; weak D call: TRBD1 (6 bases). The CDR3 consists of 14 residues. The germline CDR1 and CDR2 sequences are SGHNT and YENEEA. V shed 6 bases and J shed 3 bases, with 11 bases lying between them. The CDR3 loop reads CASSRQDHTGELFF. CDR3 DNA: TGTGCCAGCAGTCGACAGGACCACACCGGGGAGCTGTTTTTT.

This clone was found once. The rearrangement links TRBV7-3 to TRBJ2-3; possibly TRBD2 for D (5 bases). The CDR3 sequence is 13 residues long. The V gene lost 0 bases and the J gene lost 4 bases, with 5 bases spanning the gap. Germline loops: CDR1 SGHTA, CDR2 FQGTGA. CDR3 protein: CASSLTGADTQYF. The CDR3 bases are TGTGCCAGCAGCTTAACCGGGGCAGATACGCAGTATTTT.

The chain couples TRBV7-6 to TRBJ1-3; TRBD1 is a possible D gene (5 bases). CDR3 length: 18 residues. From germline, CDR1 is SGHVS and CDR2 FNYEAQ. The V end lost 4 bases, the J end lost 0 bases, and 19 bases lay between the germline ends. Written as DNA, the CDR3 is TGTGCCAGCAGCTCAGGTGGGGTCCAGGGCAGCTCTGGAAACACCATATATTTT. It yields the protein CASSSGGVQGSSGNTIYF.

The CDR3 reads CASSTGLAGTTDTQYF. For the CDR3, the DNA is TGTGCCAGCAGCACCGGGTTAGCGGGGACCACAGATACGCAGTATTTT. This chain joins TRBV9 and TRBJ2-3; 8 positions agree with TRBD2. After removal of 4 bases from V and 2 bases from J, the junction contained 9 bases not matched to a gene. Germline assignment: CDR1 SGDLS and CDR2 YYNGEE. The length of the CDR3 is 16 residues.

The rearrangement uses TRBV7-3 and TRBJ2-1, with D perhaps TRBD2 (6 bases). The germline V gene encodes CDR1 SGHTA and CDR2 FQGTGA. Trimming took off 2 bases at V and 4 bases at J, with 12 bases between the two ends. The CDR3 extends over 15 amino acids. The CDR3 coding sequence is TGTGCCAGCAGCTTACGTTTGGCGGGATACAATGAGCAGTTCTTC. Translated: CASSLRLAGYNEQFF.

In its sample, this clone was seen a few times. The chain is built from TRBV3-1 (or the pseudogene TRBV3-2) and TRBJ1-6; a weak D match, TRBD1 (6 bases). The CDR3 runs to 16 residues. Looked up from germline, CDR1 is LGHDT and CDR2 is YNNKEL (reference sequence). The V gene lost 6 bases and the J gene lost 5 bases, with 17 bases spanning the gap. The CDR3 spells CASRERGAGDNSPLHF. The CDR3 DNA reads as TGTGCCAGCAGGGAGCGGGGGGCCGGGGATAATTCACCCCTCCACTTT.

CDR3 DNA: TGTGCCAGCAGCCCATCTCCGGATCAGCCCCAGCATTTT. This sequence encodes CASSPSPDQPQHF. The chain links TRBV5-4 to TRBJ1-5; D gene uncertain. The CDR3 consists of 13 residues. Per germline, CDR1 SGHNT and CDR2 YYREEE (reference sequence). Trimming removed 4 bases from V and 5 bases from J, with 10 bases in between.

This chain links TRBV30 with TRBJ2-1; possibly TRBD2 for D (5 bases). Trimming left V 0 bases short and J 8 bases short, with 14 bases between. CDR1 GTSNPN and CDR2 SVGIG come from the germline V gene (reference sequence). This CDR3 comprises 14 residues. The CDR3: CAWSVLSGGDEQFF. In nucleotides, the CDR3 is TGTGCCTGGAGTGTACTCAGCGGTGGGGATGAGCAGTTCTTC.

The genes are TRBV13 and TRBJ1-2; TRBD1 matches at 7 bases. This CDR3 has 14 amino acids. Unmatched junction bases numbered 7, after V lost 5 bases and J lost 4 bases. Per germline, CDR1 PRHDT and CDR2 FYEKMQ (reference sequence). The CDR3: CASSQARTGYGYTF. In nucleotides, the CDR3 is TGTGCCAGCAGCCAAGCCAGGACAGGCTATGGCTACACCTTC.

This clone was observed once. The gene calls are TRBV19 and TRBJ2-1, with a tentative D call TRBD1 (5 bases). This CDR3 contains 14 residues. CDR1 and CDR2 (germline): LNHDA, SQIVND (reference sequence). Deletions cut 6 bases from V and 2 bases from J, with 11 bases between. The CDR3 here is CASSPATAYNEQFF. CDR3 coding DNA: TGTGCCAGTAGCCCTGCGACAGCCTACAATGAGCAGTTCTTC.

The chain uses TRBV6-5 and TRBJ1-5; D unclear. CDR3 size: 15 residues. Germline assignment: CDR1 MNHEY and CDR2 SVGAGI. Trimming pared 0 bases from V and 2 bases from J, leaving 8 bases between. The CDR3 spells CASSYSGRGNQPQHF. The DNA for the CDR3 is TGTGCCAGCAGTTACTCCGGGAGGGGCAATCAGCCCCAGCATTTT.

This clone was seen only once. This chain links TRBV3-1 (or the pseudogene TRBV3-2) with TRBJ1-4; D is perhaps TRBD1 (5 bases). CDR3 length: 15 amino acids. V lost 4 bases to trimming and J lost 8 bases, with 17 bases between them. Germline assignment: CDR1 LGHDT and CDR2 YNNKEL (reference sequence). The CDR3 region is CASSPSQGGREKLFF. The CDR3 DNA sequence: TGTGCCAGCAGCCCAAGCCAGGGCGGAAGGGAAAAACTGTTTTTT.

The V gene is TRBV9, the J gene TRBJ2-3, with 7 bases matching TRBD2. This CDR3 is built from 18 residues. Germline assignment: CDR1 SGDLS and CDR2 YYNGEE. Unmatched junction bases numbered 19, after V lost 4 bases and J lost 5 bases. In DNA form, the CDR3 reads TGTGCCAGCAGCCACCCCCCGGACGCGGCGGGAGTGGTAGATACGCAGTATTTT. This encodes CASSHPPDAAGVVDTQYF.

This clone was seen a single time. The chain combines TRBV7-8 with TRBJ2-5; TRBD2 matches 14 bases. Per germline, CDR1 SGHVS and CDR2 FQNEAQ. The CDR3 runs 18 residues. The V and J ends lost 2 bases and 5 bases, in that order; junction bases with no gene match: 10. The CDR3 sequence: CASSLSGTSGRGWETQYF. The CDR3 DNA follows: TGTGCCAGCAGCTTATCCGGGACTAGCGGGAGAGGGTGGGAGACCCAGTACTTC.

The V gene is TRBV28, the J gene TRBJ2-3, with TRBD2 as a possible D gene (6 bases). Germline values: CDR1 MDHEN, CDR2 SYDVKM. V was clipped by 7 bases and J by 6 bases, with 23 bases between them. CDR3 size: 16 residues. CDR3 sequence: CASTKWGSGAADTQYF. DNA for the CDR3: TGTGCCAGCACCAAGTGGGGTAGCGGCGCCGCGGATACGCAGTATTTT. The full variable domain, in which reference TRBV28 and TRBJ2-3 provide the parts outside the CDR3, is DVKVTQSSRYLVKRTGEKVFLECVQDMDHENMFWYRQDPGLGLRLIYFSYDVKMKEKGDIPEGYSVSREKKERFSLILESASTNQTSMYLCASTKWGSGAADTQYFGPGTRLTVL.

V is TRBV4-1 and J is TRBJ2-1, with 8 positions matching TRBD2. The J segment lost 7 bases and the V segment lost 3 bases, leaving 14 bases of the junction unmatched. This CDR3 has 17 amino acids. Per germline, CDR1 MGHRA and CDR2 YSYEKL. The DNA for the CDR3 is TGCGCCAGCAGCCAGCTGGGGTTGAGCGGGAGTCGGAATGAGCAGTTCTTC. As protein: CASSQLGLSGSRNEQFF.

The chain has TRBV14 and TRBJ2-1; no firm D call. V lost 1 base and J 10 bases, leaving 14 bases between the germline ends. The CDR3 extends over 14 amino acids. Per germline, CDR1 SGHDN and CDR2 FVKESK. CDR3 sequence (DNA): TGTGCCAGCAGCCAAGCCCGGCGAGTCGGGGAGCAGTTCTTC. Residues: CASSQARRVGEQFF.

This rearrangement joins TRBV27 to TRBJ1-2, with 8 bases fitting TRBD1. V gave up 4 bases and J gave up 2 bases; unmatched junction bases: 12. The CDR3 has 17 amino acids. Germline CDR1 and CDR2: MNHEY and SMNVEV (reference sequence). The CDR3: CASSSGGQGAENYGYTF. The CDR3 nucleotides read TGTGCCAGCAGTTCGGGGGGCCAGGGGGCGGAAAACTATGGCTACACCTTC.

With respect to this clone: Additional DNA sequences in this sample encode the identical CDR3. J is TRBJ1-2 and V is TRBV7-9, with D tentatively TRBD1 (6 bases). Trimming removed 3 bases from V and 6 bases from J, with 8 bases in between. CDR1 and CDR2 (germline): SEHNR, FQNEAQ (reference sequence). CDR3 length equals 12 residues. Written as DNA, the CDR3 is TGTGCCAGCAGCTTCAACAGGGATGGCTACACCTTC. It codes for CASSFNRDGYTF. Combining the CDR3 with reference TRBV7-9 and TRBJ1-2 gives the whole variable domain DTGVSQNPRHKITKRGQNVTFRCDPISEHNRLYWYRQTLGQGPEFLTYFQNEAQLEKSRLLSDRFSAERPKGSFSTLEIQRTEQGDSAMYLCASSFNRDGYTFGSGTRLTVV.

This chain uses TRBV3-1 (or the pseudogene TRBV3-2) with TRBJ1-1, with a tentative D call TRBD1 (6 bases). The CDR3 totals 12 residues. V was clipped by 3 bases and J by 11 bases, with 13 bases between them. CDR1 and CDR2 from the germline V gene are LGHDT and YNNKEL (reference sequence). CDR3 sequence reads: CASSHSTGSAFF. The DNA for the CDR3 is TGTGCCAGCAGCCACAGCACAGGGTCCGCTTTCTTT.

The rearrangement links TRBV19 to TRBJ1-5; 9 bases line up with TRBD1. J was trimmed by 6 bases and V by 0 bases; bases with no gene match: 12. CDR3 length equals 18 residues. Germline values: CDR1 LNHDA, CDR2 SQIVND (reference sequence). The CDR3 DNA reads as TGTGCCAGTAGTATAGAACCCCCCCCACAGGGGGCCGGTCAGCCCCAGCATTTT. This encodes CASSIEPPPQGAGQPQHF.